The 29 T cell receptor beta chains given below trace back to one sample, sequenced in a study of OX40 agonist ivuxolimab in advanced cancers. This table comes from immunoSEQ multiplex PCR, and its TCRdb copy is limited to in-frame clones, with some not included. The repertoire holds over 100,000 clones, with around 93% as singletons. The starting material was CD4+ or CD8+ T cells sorted from blood, obtained in a trial of the OX40 agonist ivuxolimab. These receptors were collected from an adult with an advanced solid tumor such as melanoma, head and neck, liver or kidney cancer.

The chain couples TRBV2 to TRBJ2-1, with 7 positions matching TRBD1. Germline lookup yields CDR1 SNHLY and CDR2 FYNNEI. V dropped 5 bases and J dropped 6; count of bases not matched to a gene: 1. The CDR3 covers 12 residues. Written as DNA, the CDR3 is TGTGCCAGCAGTAACAGGGGCAATGAGCAGTTCTTC. It encodes CASSNRGNEQFF.

The CDR3 sequence: CASSSTGVSGNTIYF. The CDR3 DNA is TGTGCCAGCAGCTCGACAGGGGTCTCTGGAAACACCATATATTTT. The rearrangement uses TRBV7-2 and TRBJ1-3; 8 nucleotides agree with TRBD1. Per the germline V gene, CDR1 is SGHTA and CDR2 is FQGNSA. After removal of 4 bases from V and 0 bases from J, the junction contained 2 bases not matched to a gene. This CDR3 has 15 amino acids.

V gene TRBV7-7 combines with J gene TRBJ2-7; 8 nucleotides align to TRBD1. Per the germline V gene, CDR1 is SSHAT and CDR2 is FNYEAQ (reference sequence). The CDR3 has 15 residues. The ends lost 1 base at V and 3 bases at J; junction bases unmatched: 5. CDR3 loop: CASSLGRGQGYEQYF. The CDR3 bases are TGTGCCAGCAGCTTAGGCAGGGGGCAAGGCTACGAGCAGTACTTC.

The chain uses TRBV28 and TRBJ1-5, with no clear D. The CDR3 extends over 12 amino acids. Between the trimmed V and J ends, which lost 8 bases and 0 bases, there was a span of 5 bases. CDR1 is MDHEN, CDR2 SYDVKM, per germline. The CDR3 DNA follows: TGTGCCAGCCACGATAGCAATCAGCCCCAGCATTTT. It is translated as CASHDSNQPQHF.

This clone was counted once. V and J are TRBV19 and TRBJ1-5; TRBD1 matches at 8 bases. CDR1 and CDR2 from the germline V gene are LNHDA and SQIVND (reference sequence). The CDR3 length is 15 residues. V was clipped by 5 bases and J by 6 bases; unmatched bases: 9. CDR3 DNA sequence: TGTGCCAGTAGTTCCACAGGGGGGAGCGGTCAGCCCCAGCATTTT. It is translated as CASSSTGGSGQPQHF.

The gene calls are TRBV19 and TRBJ2-4; 8 bases match TRBD2. The CDR3 has 14 residues. J gave up 6 bases and V 4 bases, and 5 bases lay outside the gene matches. Germline loops: CDR1 LNHDA, CDR2 SQIVND (reference sequence). As DNA, the CDR3 is TGTGCCAGTAGTACGGGACTAGTTGGAAACATTCAGTACTTC. It yields the protein CASSTGLVGNIQYF.

This chain connects TRBV27 to TRBJ2-7; TRBD1 matches 7 bases. V lost 6 bases to trimming and J lost 5 bases; unmatched junction nucleotides: 10. CDR3 length: 14 residues. Looked up from germline, CDR1 is MNHEY and CDR2 is SMNVEV (reference sequence). The CDR3 reads CASSRTGTDHEQYF. The DNA of the CDR3 is TGTGCCAGCAGCCGAACCGGGACAGACCACGAGCAGTACTTC.

The chain combines TRBV7-9 with TRBJ2-2, with D possibly being TRBD1 (6 bases). The germline CDR1 and CDR2 sequences are SEHNR and FQNEAQ (reference sequence). The CDR3 consists of 16 residues. V shed 6 bases and J shed 1 base, with 15 bases lying between them. The chain's CDR3 is CASSLLQGLNTGELFF. The CDR3 bases are TGTGCCAGCAGTCTTTTACAGGGTCTGAACACCGGGGAGCTGTTTTTT.

This sequence joins TRBV5-1 and TRBJ2-1; 10 bases align to TRBD2. After removal of 0 bases from V and 9 bases from J, the junction contained 12 bases not matched to a gene. The length of the CDR3 is 17 residues. Germline lookup yields CDR1 SGHRS and CDR2 YFSETQ. The DNA for the CDR3 is TGCGCCAGCAGCTTGGTTCAAGCGGGAGGGCCCCAAGGTGAGCAGTTCTTC. It translates to CASSLVQAGGPQGEQFF. The complete variable domain, with remaining parts taken from reference TRBV5-1 and TRBJ2-1, reads KAGVTQTPRYLIKTRGQQVTLSCSPISGHRSVSWYQQTPGQGLQFLFEYFSETQRNKGNFPGRFSGRQFSNSRSEMNVSTLELGDSALYLCASSLVQAGGPQGEQFFGPGTRLTVL.

This sequence joins TRBV13 and TRBJ1-2, with D perhaps TRBD1 (5 bases). CDR3 length: 15 amino acids. Germline V CDR1 and CDR2: PRHDT, FYEKMQ (reference sequence). Trimming took off 1 base at V and 3 bases at J, with 12 bases between the two ends. For the CDR3, the DNA is TGTGCCAGCAGCTTAGTGCAGGGACGGTACTATGGCTACACCTTC. Translation: CASSLVQGRYYGYTF. Combining the CDR3 with reference TRBV13 and TRBJ1-2 gives the whole variable domain AAGVIQSPRHLIKEKRETATLKCYPIPRHDTVYWYQQGPGQDPQFLISFYEKMQSDKGSIPDRFSAQQFSDYHSELNMSSLELGDSALYFCASSLVQGRYYGYTFGSGTRLTVV.

The chain combines TRBV5-1 with TRBJ2-5; D remains ambiguous. The V end lost 6 bases, the J end lost 3 bases, and 15 bases lay between the germline ends. The CDR3 length is 14 residues. Germline V gene lookup returns CDR1 SGHRS and CDR2 YFSETQ. CDR3 loop: CASNAGRIEETQYF. CDR3 nucleotide sequence: TGCGCCAGCAACGCAGGACGTATAGAAGAGACCCAGTACTTC.

The chain uses TRBV25-1 and TRBJ1-5, with 8 bases that match TRBD1. CDR3 length: 13 amino acids. V shed 6 bases, J shed 2 bases, and the junction held 0 bases outside the gene matches. CDR1 MGHDK and CDR2 SYGVNS come from the germline V gene. The CDR3 here is CASRGQGNQPQHF. In nucleotides, the CDR3 is TGTGCCAGCAGGGGACAGGGCAATCAGCCCCAGCATTTT. Using reference TRBV25-1 and TRBJ1-5 for the parts outside the CDR3, the full variable domain is EADIYQTPRYLVIGTGKKITLECSQTMGHDKMYWYQQDPGMELHLIHYSYGVNSTEKGDLSSESTVSRIRTEHFPLTLESARPSHTSQYLCASRGQGNQPQHFGDGTRLSIL.

The chain has TRBV11-2 and TRBJ1-6; D is unclear. Trimming took 1 base from V and 18 from J, leaving 16 bases between them. The CDR3 spans 13 residues. The germline V gene encodes CDR1 SGHAT and CDR2 FQNNGV. CDR3 sequence reads: CASSLGIPPRAHF. The CDR3 DNA reads as TGTGCCAGCAGCTTAGGGATCCCCCCCCGCGCCCACTTT.

The chain joins TRBV5-3 to TRBJ1-1; 7 positions agree with TRBD1. TRBV5-3 is placed among ORFs of uncertain function. Trimming cost V 5 bases and J 1 base; bases outside gene matches: 8. The CDR3 loop spans 15 amino acids. This chain's CDR3 is CARREKGATNTEAFF. As DNA, the CDR3 is TGTGCCAGAAGGGAAAAGGGGGCTACGAACACTGAAGCTTTCTTT.

This chain connects TRBV6-5 to TRBJ2-7, with D unclear. The germline CDR1 and CDR2 sequences are MNHEY and SVGAGI. The CDR3 length is 12 residues. Trimming removed 2 bases from V and 6 bases from J, with 8 bases in between. CDR3 protein: CASSYPEREQYF. CDR3 sequence (DNA): TGTGCCAGCAGTTACCCGGAGCGCGAGCAGTACTTC.

This rearrangement joins TRBV19 to TRBJ2-4; TRBD2 is a possible D gene (5 bases). The CDR3 is 17 amino acids. Trimming removed 0 bases at V and 3 bases at J, with 15 bases between. Per germline, CDR1 LNHDA and CDR2 SQIVND (reference sequence). The CDR3 reads CASSIDPRTGFKNIQYF. The DNA of the CDR3 is TGTGCCAGTAGTATAGATCCCCGGACGGGATTCAAAAACATTCAGTACTTC.

V is TRBV6-1 and J is TRBJ2-3, with 7 bases matching TRBD2. The V and J ends lost 3 bases and 4 bases, in that order; junction bases with no gene match: 7. The CDR3 has 15 amino acids. Germline CDR1 MNHNS, CDR2 SASEGT. The CDR3 protein is CASSDLASGSDTQYF. The CDR3 nucleotides read TGTGCCAGCAGTGACCTAGCTAGCGGTTCAGATACGCAGTATTTT.

The rearrangement joins TRBV6-5 to TRBJ1-4; possibly TRBD1 for D (6 bases). CDR3 length: 16 residues. Germline CDR1 and CDR2: MNHEY and SVGAGI. Trimming took off 4 bases at V and 0 bases at J, with 12 bases between the two ends. The CDR3 loop reads CASSLGGAATNEKLFF. In nucleotides, the CDR3 is TGTGCCAGCAGTTTAGGGGGGGCAGCAACTAATGAAAAACTGTTTTTT.

The chain is built from TRBV7-3 and TRBJ2-2; 7 nucleotides match TRBD1. Per germline, CDR1 SGHTA and CDR2 FQGTGA. Germline trimming cut 3 bases from V and 8 bases from J; bases unmatched to any gene: 6. This CDR3 spans 14 amino acids. As DNA, the CDR3 is TGTGCCAGCAGCTTCGGGACAGTGGGAGGGGAGCTGTTTTTT. It translates to CASSFGTVGGELFF.

This chain uses TRBV19 with TRBJ1-1; no clear D gene. From germline, CDR1 is LNHDA and CDR2 SQIVND (reference sequence). V gave up 7 bases and J gave up 0 bases, with 9 bases separating them. This CDR3 region has 13 residues. CDR3 loop: CASKNRMNTEAFF. The CDR3 DNA follows: TGTGCCAGTAAGAATAGGATGAACACTGAAGCTTTCTTT.

The chain recombines TRBV7-8 with TRBJ2-7; a weak D match, TRBD1 (6 bases). The CDR3 spans 14 residues. V shed 5 bases and J shed 7 bases, with 18 bases lying between them. Germline values: CDR1 SGHVS, CDR2 FQNEAQ. For the CDR3, the DNA is TGTGCCAGCAGCGTGAACAGGGTATCGGGAGAGCAGTACTTC. It yields the protein CASSVNRVSGEQYF.

This chain links TRBV27 with TRBJ1-4; D is undetermined. CDR1 and CDR2 from the germline V gene are MNHEY and SMNVEV (reference sequence). The V end was cut by 8 bases, the J end by 7 bases, with 14 bases between. There are 13 residues in the CDR3. This chain's CDR3 is CASRPYEGEKLFF. CDR3 DNA sequence: TGTGCCAGCCGCCCTTACGAGGGTGAAAAACTGTTTTTT. The full variable domain, rest sourced from reference TRBV27 and TRBJ1-4, is EAQVTQNPRYLITVTGKKLTVTCSQNMNHEYMSWYRQDPGLGLRQIYYSMNVEVTDKGDVPEGYKVSRKEKRNFPLILESPSPNQTSLYFCASRPYEGEKLFFGSGTQLSVL.

The chain recombines TRBV7-3 with TRBJ2-3; D is ambiguous. Germline V gives CDR1 SGHTA, CDR2 FQGTGA. The CDR3 consists of 12 residues. V lost 1 base to trimming and J lost 5 bases, with 4 bases between them. The DNA of the CDR3 is TGTGCCAGCAGCTTAAACGGAGATACGCAGTATTTT. This gives the protein CASSLNGDTQYF.

The chain has TRBV5-1 and TRBJ2-6; 7 nucleotides line up with TRBD2. Germline lookup yields CDR1 SGHRS and CDR2 YFSETQ. The junction had 5 bases not matched to a gene; V was cut back by 3 bases and J by 2 bases. This CDR3 region has 16 residues. The CDR3 reads CASSSGGEAGANVLTF. The DNA for the CDR3 is TGCGCCAGCAGCTCTGGGGGGGAGGCTGGGGCCAACGTCCTGACTTTC.

The rearrangement uses TRBV2 and TRBJ1-5; 7 nucleotides match TRBD1. CDR1 and CDR2 (germline): SNHLY, FYNNEI. Losses at the gene ends were 5 bases for V and 7 bases for J; bases not matched to a gene: 8. This CDR3 has 14 residues. CDR3: CASSRRGDEQPQHF. CDR3 DNA: TGTGCCAGCAGTCGCAGGGGGGATGAGCAGCCCCAGCATTTT. The whole variable domain, remainder taken from reference TRBV2 and TRBJ1-5, is EPEVTQTPSHQVTQMGQEVILRCVPISNHLYFYWYRQILGQKVEFLVSFYNNEISEKSEIFDDQFSVERPDGSNFTLKIRSTKLEDSAMYFCASSRRGDEQPQHFGDGTRLSIL.

This CDR3 is CATSRVDRGTGELFF. The CDR3 coding sequence is TGTGCCACCAGCAGAGTAGACAGGGGAACCGGGGAGCTGTTTTTT. V gene TRBV15 combines with J gene TRBJ2-2; 8 positions agree with TRBD1. Germline loops: CDR1 LNHNV, CDR2 YYDKDF (reference sequence). The CDR3 is 15 amino acids. V lost 1 base to trimming and J lost 5 bases; unmatched junction nucleotides: 3.

The table lists this clone with a few counts. DNA for the CDR3: TGTGCCAGCAGCGTGCAGGGGGCGAGCTACGAGCAGTACTTC. Its protein is CASSVQGASYEQYF. This chain links TRBV7-9 with TRBJ2-7; 8 positions agree with TRBD1. V trimming: 5 bases; J trimming: 3 bases; junction bases outside the gene matches: 6. Germline CDR1 SEHNR, CDR2 FQNEAQ (reference sequence). The CDR3 runs 14 residues.

V and J are TRBV6-1 and TRBJ2-7, with a weak D call TRBD1 (5 bases). The V end lost 5 bases, the J end lost 4 bases, and 12 bases lay between the germline ends. CDR1 MNHNS and CDR2 SASEGT come from the germline V gene. CDR3 length: 13 amino acids. CDR3 region: CASSNRYSYEQYF. In DNA, the CDR3 is TGTGCCAGCAGTAACAGGTATTCTTACGAGCAGTACTTC.

The chain combines TRBV27 with TRBJ1-2; 8 bases line up with TRBD1. CDR3 length: 14 amino acids. CDR1 is MNHEY, CDR2 SMNVEV, per germline (reference sequence). V dropped 6 bases and J dropped 6; count of bases not matched to a gene: 9. CDR3: CASSIIQGGDGYTF. DNA for the CDR3: TGTGCCAGCAGCATTATACAGGGGGGCGATGGCTACACCTTC.